The T cell receptor (beta chain) described here comes from a study of T cells in Graves' hyperthyroidism and ophthalmopathy. Overall study findings and caveats: The model identified upcoming ophthalmopathy a median approximately six months ahead of onset. Clonotypes that were expanded in thyroid above 0.001 mostly appeared in blood too.

TCR beta CDR3 regions were amplified from RNA transcripts. In the first-round RT-PCR of the TCR CDR3, the HTBI primer set was used. TCRdb passed the multiplex PCR reads through MiXCR, listing each CDR3 protein once. The sample has roughly 500,000 distinct CDR3 sequences; around 22% are singletons. Clinical Activity Scores of at least 3, NOSPECS grades of at least 4 and durations under 3 months characterized ophthalmopathy patients. Germline V lookup: CDR1 DFQATT, CDR2 SNEGSKA (reference sequence). The CDR3 consists of 14 residues. The sample holds a few counts of this clonotype. Its antigen is undetermined.

The chain links TRBV20-1 to TRBJ1-1; 12 bases fit TRBD1. The sequencing sample was made of blood. The TCR was taken from a woman aged 30 to 39 with Graves' ophthalmopathy. The CDR3 DNA reads as TGCAGGGTGGGACAGGGGGCATCGAACACTGAAGCTTTCTTT. Protein sequence: CRVGQGASNTEAFF.